The entry below gives a single T cell receptor (beta chain) sequence along with its context. Antigen specificity is unknown. It was across several immunoSEQ plates that each subset's genomic DNA was evenly split. Source study methods: ImmunoSEQ output lacked quality scores and full-length reads, limiting matched filtering. TCRdb keeps only in-frame clones here, not all; method: immunoSEQ multiplex PCR. D and trimming were read from the DNA, whereas the V and J calls and clone size are those reported in that table. The table has about 380,000 clones, 90% to 98% seen once. CDR3 length: 13 amino acids. Trimming stripped 8 bases from V and 3 bases from J, with 11 bases between. Looked up from germline, CDR1 is MGHRA and CDR2 is YSYEKL. This record comes from a study of shared clonotypes between healthy human individuals. Study-level findings and limits: Naive CD4 clonotypes overlapped across a handful of donors at about 5%. Sampling covered blood only; tissue repertoires likely differ.

The sample taken for sequencing was memory CD8+ T cells sorted from blood. The subset is: CD45RO+ cells pooled with CCR7-negative TemRA cells. The TCR comes from a man aged 25-45 years in good health. V gene TRBV4-1 combines with J gene TRBJ2-4; D is ambiguous. This CDR3 is CASSNAGKNIQYF. Here the CDR3 DNA reads TGCGCCAGCTCTAACGCTGGCAAAAACATTCAGTACTTC.